The 22 T cell receptor beta chains below all came from one sample that was sequenced in a study of beta chain features in type 1 diabetes. All of the isolated RNA was reverse transcribed, so expressed TCRB transcripts were sequenced. Produced via immunoSEQ multiplex PCR; TCRdb's table is partial and in-frame only. The repertoire includes over 700,000 clones, 15% to 20% of them detected once, and 0.02% to 0.03% sits in the top ten. The sequencing sample was made of naive CD4+ T cells from blood. The receptor source for this set is a young woman in good health.

The genes are TRBV29-1 and TRBJ2-1; 12 nucleotides agree with TRBD2. V trimming: 1 base; J trimming: 9 bases; junction bases outside the gene matches: 1. This CDR3 region has 13 residues. Germline assignment: CDR1 SQVTM and CDR2 ANQGSEA. CDR3 residues: CSVEGLAGAEQFF. The CDR3 nucleotides are TGCAGCGTTGAAGGACTAGCGGGAGCTGAGCAGTTCTTC.

The genes are TRBV5-4 and TRBJ1-1; possible D gene TRBD1, 6 bases. V was cut by 4 bases and J by 0 bases, with 13 bases left in between. Germline assignment: CDR1 SGHNT and CDR2 YYREEE (reference sequence). The length of the CDR3 is 15 residues. CDR3 DNA: TGTGCCAGCAGCGGAGGGACACCGATGAACACTGAAGCTTTCTTT. Its protein is CASSGGTPMNTEAFF.

The chain combines TRBV7-2 with TRBJ1-2, with unresolved D. V lost 2 bases to trimming and J lost 9 bases, with 10 bases between them. This CDR3 is built from 12 residues. The germline gives CDR1 SGHTA, CDR2 FQGNSA. This CDR3 reads CASSLRGLRYTF. The CDR3 bases are TGTGCCAGCAGCTTAAGAGGACTTCGCTACACCTTC.

This clone occurred a few times. This CDR3 is CASSPSGGAGGGYTF. DNA for the CDR3: TGTGCCAGCAGCCCCTCGGGAGGGGCCGGGGGTGGCTACACCTTC. The rearrangement links TRBV7-9 to TRBJ1-2; TRBD1 is a possible D gene (5 bases). V shed 5 bases and J shed 7 bases, with 20 bases lying between them. This CDR3 has 15 amino acids. Germline values: CDR1 SEHNR, CDR2 FQNEAQ (reference sequence).

This clone was detected only once. The genes are TRBV6-5 and TRBJ2-6, with D perhaps given as TRBD1 or TRBD2 (5 bases each). Looked up from germline, CDR1 is MNHEY and CDR2 is SVGAGI. The V end lost 2 bases, the J end lost 4 bases, and 9 bases lay between the germline ends. CDR3 length equals 15 residues. The CDR3 loop is CASSYEGRGANVLTF. The DNA of the CDR3 is TGTGCCAGCAGTTACGAGGGACGCGGGGCCAACGTCCTGACTTTC.

This CDR3 is CASSQAETASYTEAFF. DNA for the CDR3: TGCGCCAGCAGCCAAGCCGAGACAGCGTCTTACACTGAAGCTTTCTTT. The chain carries TRBV4-1 and TRBJ1-1; D perhaps matches TRBD1 (5 bases). V was cut by 1 base and J by 3 bases, with 15 bases left in between. This CDR3 spans 16 amino acids. Germline V gene sequence: CDR1 MGHRA, CDR2 YSYEKL.

V is TRBV5-1 and J is TRBJ2-1, with a tentative D call TRBD2 (5 bases). V lost 3 bases and J lost 2, with 15 bases in between. In germline, CDR1 is SGHRS, CDR2 YFSETQ. CDR3 length: 16 amino acids. CDR3 sequence reads: CASSSPGAGPYNEQFF. The CDR3 DNA reads as TGCGCCAGCAGCTCTCCCGGTGCGGGCCCCTACAATGAGCAGTTCTTC.

This chain connects TRBV27 to TRBJ2-5; D is unresolved. Germline lookup yields CDR1 MNHEY and CDR2 SMNVEV (reference sequence). V was shortened by 6 bases and J by 2 bases, with 10 bases between the two germline ends. The CDR3 totals 13 residues. CDR3 bases: TGTGCCAGCAGCCCCATGCGTCAAGAGACCCAGTACTTC. Translated: CASSPMRQETQYF.

V is TRBV20-1 and J is TRBJ2-1; no clear D gene. Germline assignment: CDR1 DFQATT and CDR2 SNEGSKA (reference sequence). The CDR3 runs to 11 residues. Trimming took off 2 bases at V and 5 bases at J, with 4 bases between the two ends. CDR3 sequence (DNA): TGCAGTGCTAGAAAAAACAATGAGCAGTTCTTC. The encoded protein is CSARKNNEQFF.

This clone was counted only a few times. Additional DNA sequences in this sample encode the identical CDR3. This chain uses TRBV28 with TRBJ2-5; D not certain. The germline V and J ends were trimmed by 5 bases and 4 bases, with 5 bases remaining between them. The CDR3 sequence is 11 residues long. Germline lookup yields CDR1 MDHEN and CDR2 SYDVKM. The CDR3 loop reads CASSRRETQYF. The CDR3 nucleotides are TGTGCCAGCAGTAGACGAGAGACCCAGTACTTC.

The J gene is TRBJ2-3, the V gene TRBV7-9; D not resolved. CDR3 length: 15 residues. The V end lost 1 base, the J end lost 4 bases, and 12 bases lay between the germline ends. The V gene's germline CDR1 is SEHNR and CDR2 FQNEAQ (reference sequence). The CDR3 nucleotides read TGTGCCAGCAGCTTAGGTCGGCCTGCTTCAGATACGCAGTATTTT. This codes for CASSLGRPASDTQYF. Looking up the rest from reference TRBV7-9 and TRBJ2-3 gives the full variable domain: DTGVSQNPRHKITKRGQNVTFRCDPISEHNRLYWYRQTLGQGPEFLTYFQNEAQLEKSRLLSDRFSAERPKGSFSTLEIQRTEQGDSAMYLCASSLGRPASDTQYFGPGTRLTVL.

The V call is TRBV6-5, the J call TRBJ2-3, with 8 bases identical to TRBD2. The CDR3 runs 14 residues. Germline V gene sequence: CDR1 MNHEY, CDR2 SVGAGI. V was clipped by 6 bases and J by 0 bases; unmatched bases: 2. CDR3 sequence reads: CASRSSGSTDTQYF. CDR3 DNA sequence: TGTGCCAGCAGATCTAGCGGGAGCACAGATACGCAGTATTTT.

The chain recombines TRBV28 with TRBJ2-1; D is possibly TRBD2 (5 bases). The CDR3 runs to 16 residues. Germline V gene data show CDR1 as MDHEN and CDR2 as SYDVKM. The V end was cut by 5 bases, the J end by 5 bases, with 19 bases between. The CDR3 nucleotides read TGTGCCAGCAGTCCCGGAGGTCTCCCCGGAAACAATGAGCAGTTCTTC. This sequence encodes CASSPGGLPGNNEQFF.

This clone was detected only a few times. J is TRBJ2-1 and V is TRBV5-4; TRBD2 agrees at 13 bases. This CDR3 has 16 residues. CDR1 is SGHNT and CDR2 is YYREEE in the germline V gene (reference sequence). After removal of 4 bases from V and 2 bases from J, the junction contained 3 bases not matched to a gene. CDR3 sequence reads: CASSQGTSGTYNEQFF. In DNA, the CDR3 is TGTGCCAGCAGCCAAGGGACTAGCGGGACCTACAATGAGCAGTTCTTC. Looking up the rest from reference TRBV5-4 and TRBJ2-1 gives the full variable domain: ETGVTQSPTHLIKTRGQQVTLRCSSQSGHNTVSWYQQALGQGPQFIFQYYREEENGRGNFPPRFSGLQFPNYSSELNVNALELDDSALYLCASSQGTSGTYNEQFFGPGTRLTVL.

This clone was observed a handful of times. The chain employs TRBV7-2 and TRBJ2-7; no definite D call. V dropped 5 bases and J dropped 3 bases, with 8 bases sitting between them. The CDR3 totals 12 residues. Germline CDR1 reads SGHTA; CDR2 reads FQGNSA. This chain's CDR3 is CASSQIGYEQYF. The CDR3 nucleotides are TGTGCCAGCAGCCAAATCGGCTACGAGCAGTACTTC.

As for this clone: This CDR3 is also generated by other DNA sequences in the sample. This sequence joins TRBV18 and TRBJ2-7, with a tentative D call TRBD1 (6 bases). Trimming removed 5 bases from V and 1 base from J, with 9 bases in between. This CDR3 has 13 residues. Germline lookup yields CDR1 KGHSH and CDR2 LQKENI. The DNA for the CDR3 is TGTGCCAGCTCAACCGGGACATCCTACGAGCAGTACTTC. The encoded protein is CASSTGTSYEQYF.

This clone turned up a few times. The gene calls are TRBV2 and TRBJ1-5, with D perhaps TRBD1 (5 bases). Trimming removed 2 bases from V and 5 bases from J, with 19 bases in between. This CDR3 has 17 residues. Germline loops: CDR1 SNHLY, CDR2 FYNNEI. The CDR3 region has the DNA TGTGCCAGCAGTGAACTCCAGCTGGGTCAGGGAGATCAGCCCCAGCATTTT. Amino acids: CASSELQLGQGDQPQHF.

This clone was detected a few times. V gene TRBV28 combines with J gene TRBJ2-2; TRBD2 matches 7 bases. V lost 11 bases and J lost 0; bases outside the gene matches: 6. Germline values: CDR1 MDHEN, CDR2 SYDVKM. This CDR3 has 14 residues. CDR3 sequence: CAGRGDANTGELFF. CDR3 in DNA: TGTGCCGGTCGGGGGGATGCGAACACCGGGGAGCTGTTTTTT.

The table lists this clone with a few counts. The rearrangement uses TRBV29-1 and TRBJ1-2, with D hard to call. This CDR3 has 15 amino acids. Germline CDR1 reads SQVTM; CDR2 reads ANQGSEA. V dropped 4 bases and J dropped 6 bases, with 21 bases sitting between them. CDR3 protein: CSVAKSTLTSDGYTF. The CDR3 DNA follows: TGCAGCGTTGCCAAGAGTACTTTAACTTCGGATGGCTACACCTTC.

The chain uses TRBV19 and TRBJ2-1; 8 nucleotides match TRBD1. In germline, CDR1 is LNHDA, CDR2 SQIVND (reference sequence). CDR3 length: 14 amino acids. J gave up 8 bases and V 5 bases, and 8 bases lay outside the gene matches. The CDR3 spells CASSVLAGGYEQFF. The CDR3 nucleotides read TGTGCCAGTAGTGTCCTTGCAGGGGGCTATGAGCAGTTCTTC.

The J gene is TRBJ2-7, the V gene TRBV18; D might be TRBD2 (5 bases). The V gene lost 3 bases and the J gene lost 5 bases, with 11 bases spanning the gap. The CDR3 sequence is 13 residues long. The germline V gene has CDR1 KGHSH and CDR2 LQKENI. CDR3 amino acids: CASSPRRPDEQYF. For the CDR3, the DNA is TGTGCCAGCTCACCCCGGAGGCCCGACGAGCAGTACTTC. The variable domain in full, completed from reference TRBV18 and TRBJ2-7, reads NAGVMQNPRHLVRRRGQEARLRCSPMKGHSHVYWYRQLPEEGLKFMVYLQKENIIDESGMPKERFSAEFPKEGPSILRIQQVVRGDSAAYFCASSPRRPDEQYFGPGTRLTVT.

This clone was detected a few times. With a much larger clone just one base away, this may be a read error. This same CDR3 is encoded by further DNA sequences in the sample. This chain links TRBV6-6 with TRBJ2-5; D not resolved. V was cut by 4 bases and J by 1 base, with 1 base left in between. Germline lookup yields CDR1 MNHNY and CDR2 SVGAGI (reference sequence). CDR3 length: 11 residues. Here the CDR3 DNA reads TGTGCCAGCAGTTCCCAAGAGACCCAGTACTTC. Translated, it gives CASSSQETQYF.